Each of the 12 T cell receptor beta chains below was sequenced from the same sample in a study of T-cell memory formation after mild COVID-19. TCRdb passed the 5' RACE reads through MiXCR, listing each CDR3 protein once. The table has around 250,000 distinct CDR3 sequences, 16% seen once. Sequenced input: PBMCs or a T cell subset sorted from them (not recorded which). All receptors come from a man aged 18 to 35 who had mild COVID-19 (a few samples of this study predate the infection). Cell type and time point are not known.

This clonotype was recorded at least ten times. The rearrangement uses TRBV12-3 or TRBV12-4 and TRBJ2-5; D remains unclear. The CDR3 is 14 amino acids. V lost 7 bases and J lost 2, with 14 bases in between. The CDR3 loop reads CASTYDIIQETQYF. CDR3 nucleotides: TGTGCCAGCACCTATGACATTATTCAAGAGACCCAGTACTTC.

The chain carries TRBV4-1 and TRBJ2-5, with D unresolved. The CDR3 runs to 14 residues. V was cut by 0 bases and J by 2 bases, with 7 bases left in between. Germline CDR1 reads MGHRA; CDR2 reads YSYEKL. The CDR3: CASSQEGRQETQYF. The CDR3 DNA reads as TGCGCCAGCAGCCAAGAAGGCAGACAAGAGACCCAGTACTTC.

In the case of this clonotype: At one boundary the junction diverges from the germline segment, which might be a read error. J is TRBJ1-2 and V is TRBV7-2, with TRBD1 matching over 8 bases. This CDR3 has 12 amino acids. Germline V gene lookup returns CDR1 SGHTA and CDR2 FQGNSA. The CDR3 region has the DNA TGTGCCAGCAGCTTAGCGACGGGACAGGCGCTCTTC. It yields the protein CASSLATGQALF. The complete variable domain, with remaining parts taken from reference TRBV7-2 and TRBJ1-2, reads GAGVSQSPSNKVTEKGKDVELRCDPISGHTALYWYRQSLGQGLEFLIYFQGNSAPDKSGLPSDRFSAERTGGSVSTLTIQRTQQEDSAVYLCASSLATGQALFGSGTRLTVV.

The chain has TRBV3-1 and TRBJ2-7; D assignment may be TRBD1 or TRBD2 (5 bases each). The germline V gene has CDR1 LGHDT and CDR2 YNNKEL (reference sequence). CDR3 size: 14 residues. The V end was cut by 6 bases, the J end by 6 bases, with 18 bases between. The CDR3 sequence: CASSSRGPTGEQYF. The DNA for the CDR3 is TGTGCCAGCAGTAGCCGGGGACCTACTGGCGAGCAGTACTTC.

The chain has TRBV6-5 and TRBJ2-3; 8 bases line up with TRBD2. The CDR3 consists of 15 residues. Germline assignment: CDR1 MNHEY and CDR2 SVGAGI. V dropped 4 bases and J dropped 4; count of bases not matched to a gene: 7. DNA for the CDR3: TGTGCCAGCAGTTTACGGGGGGGCAGCTCAGATACGCAGTATTTT. Translating it yields CASSLRGGSSDTQYF.

This clonotype was detected only a few times. The V and J genes are TRBV20-1 and TRBJ2-7; TRBD1 agrees at 7 bases. The CDR3 runs to 13 residues. V was clipped by 3 bases and J by 0 bases; unmatched bases: 2. The germline CDR1 and CDR2 sequences are DFQATT and SNEGSKA (reference sequence). The CDR3 sequence is CSARTGSSYEQYV. In nucleotides, the CDR3 is TGCAGTGCTAGGACAGGGAGCTCCTACGAGCAGTACGTC.

This clonotype was counted between two and nine times. Here the CDR3 reads CASSDGLLGNSPLHF. CDR3 coding DNA: TGCGCCAGCAGCGACGGCTTGCTGGGTAATTCACCCCTCCACTTT. This rearrangement joins TRBV5-1 to TRBJ1-6; no clear D gene. The V gene's germline CDR1 is SGHRS and CDR2 YFSETQ. The CDR3 runs 15 residues. V was trimmed by 4 bases and J by 6 bases, leaving 14 bases between them.

The chain is built from TRBV19 and TRBJ2-1, with unresolved D. CDR3 length equals 17 residues. Germline V gene sequence: CDR1 LNHDA, CDR2 SQIVND (reference sequence). V was trimmed by 7 bases and J by 0 bases, leaving 19 bases between them. The CDR3 DNA sequence: TGTGCCAGTACCCAAAGGGTCCCTCCTAGCTCCTACAATGAGCAGTTCTTC. The encoded protein is CASTQRVPPSSYNEQFF.

The chain links TRBV2 to TRBJ2-3; no reliable D call. Germline CDR1 is SNHLY and CDR2 is FYNNEI. CDR3 size: 13 residues. V dropped 8 bases and J dropped 4 bases, with 13 bases sitting between them. The CDR3 region is CASSIGGADTQYF. As DNA, the CDR3 is TGTGCCAGCTCTATTGGTGGGGCAGATACGCAGTATTTT.

This clonotype has just a few counts. The chain links TRBV20-1 to TRBJ2-5, with 10 positions matching TRBD2. Germline V lookup: CDR1 DFQATT, CDR2 SNEGSKA (reference sequence). The CDR3 spans 15 residues. V shed 2 bases, J shed 4 bases, and the junction held 7 bases outside the gene matches. For the CDR3, the DNA is TGCAGTGCTAGATTTAGCGGGGGGCCAGGAGAGACCCAGTACTTC. Translated, it gives CSARFSGGPGETQYF.

This clonotype was seen ten or more times. This chain links TRBV7-2 with TRBJ2-2; D is ambiguous. V dropped 5 bases and J dropped 3 bases, with 10 bases sitting between them. The CDR3 loop spans 14 amino acids. The germline V gene has CDR1 SGHTA and CDR2 FQGNSA. The CDR3 region is CASSRNWYTGELFF. Written as DNA, the CDR3 is TGTGCCAGCAGCAGGAACTGGTACACCGGGGAGCTGTTTTTT. The full variable domain, in which reference TRBV7-2 and TRBJ2-2 provide the parts outside the CDR3, is GAGVSQSPSNKVTEKGKDVELRCDPISGHTALYWYRQSLGQGLEFLIYFQGNSAPDKSGLPSDRFSAERTGGSVSTLTIQRTQQEDSAVYLCASSRNWYTGELFFGEGSRLTVL.

At least ten counts were recorded for this clonotype. The V gene is TRBV29-1, the J gene TRBJ2-2; TRBD1 matches at 8 bases. The germline CDR1 and CDR2 sequences are SQVTM and ANQGSEA. This CDR3 has 13 residues. After removal of 7 bases from V and 10 bases from J, the junction contained 11 bases not matched to a gene. The CDR3 DNA follows: TGCAGCGCTGGCCCGCAGGGGGCCGTGGAGCTGTTTTTT. It encodes CSAGPQGAVELFF.